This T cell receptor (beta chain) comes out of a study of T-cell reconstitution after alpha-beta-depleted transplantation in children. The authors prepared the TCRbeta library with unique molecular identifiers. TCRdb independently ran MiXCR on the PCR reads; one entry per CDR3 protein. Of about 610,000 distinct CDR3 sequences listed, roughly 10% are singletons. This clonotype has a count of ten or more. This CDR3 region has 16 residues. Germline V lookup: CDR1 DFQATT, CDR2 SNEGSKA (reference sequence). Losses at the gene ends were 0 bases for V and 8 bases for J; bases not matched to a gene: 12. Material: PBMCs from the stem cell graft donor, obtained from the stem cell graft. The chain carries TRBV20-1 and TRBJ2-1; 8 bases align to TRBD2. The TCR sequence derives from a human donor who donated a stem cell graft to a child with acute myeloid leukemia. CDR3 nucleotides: TGCAGTGCTAGAGATCCAGCGGGAGTGGTATTCGATGAGCAGTTCTTC. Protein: CSARDPAGVVFDEQFF.